One and the same sample provided the 15 T cell receptor beta chains below, sequenced in a study of kidney transplant recipient with SARS-CoV-2 infection. TCRdb reprocessed the reads via MiXCR and lists one record per CDR3 protein. This table has 200,000 to 300,000 distinct CDR3 sequences, under 30% appearing once. The specimen was a blood sample, collected at baseline and on day 111 from a kidney transplant recipient. The receptors originated from a young adult male patient who had COVID-19 and was a kidney transplant recipient. Among the T cells, some may be from the graft donor.

This clonotype appeared many times. The chain is built from TRBV9 and TRBJ2-7; possibly TRBD2 for D (6 bases). CDR3 size: 15 residues. V was trimmed by 4 bases and J by 3 bases, leaving 17 bases between them. Germline CDR1 and CDR2: SGDLS and YYNGEE. The CDR3 bases are TGTGCCAGCAGCTCCAGAGGGGAGGTTGTCTACGAGCAGTACTTC. It codes for CASSSRGEVVYEQYF. The complete variable domain, with remaining parts taken from reference TRBV9 and TRBJ2-7, reads DSGVTQTPKHLITATGQRVTLRCSPRSGDLSVYWYQQSLDQGLQFLIQYYNGEERAKGNILERFSAQQFPDLHSELNLSSLELGDSALYFCASSSRGEVVYEQYFGPGTRLTVT.

This clonotype was found many times. The genes are TRBV5-8 and TRBJ1-3, with D tentatively TRBD1 (6 bases). This CDR3 comprises 17 residues. Trimming stripped 0 bases from V and 0 bases from J, with 13 bases between. Germline V gene data show CDR1 as SGHTS and CDR2 as YDEGEE. CDR3 protein: CASSLAGGASSGNTIYF. Written as DNA, the CDR3 is TGTGCCAGCAGCTTGGCCGGGGGGGCCAGCTCTGGAAACACCATATATTTT.

There are many counts of this clonotype. V gene TRBV5-1 combines with J gene TRBJ1-2; D remains ambiguous. This CDR3 is built from 16 residues. In germline, CDR1 is SGHRS, CDR2 YFSETQ. V was shortened by 7 bases and J by 4 bases, with 23 bases between the two germline ends. The CDR3 sequence: CASAGKSVRKTYGYTF. Written as DNA, the CDR3 is TGCGCCAGCGCTGGAAAATCGGTTCGAAAGACCTATGGCTACACCTTC.

The chain recombines TRBV11-2 with TRBJ2-1; 8 nucleotides match TRBD2. This CDR3 comprises 17 residues. CDR1 and CDR2 from the germline V gene are SGHAT and FQNNGV. J gave up 8 bases and V 4 bases, and 16 bases lay outside the gene matches. The CDR3 nucleotides read TGTGCCAGCAGCTCGGGACCAGCGGGAGCGCTTATGGATGAGCAGTTCTTC. Its translation: CASSSGPAGALMDEQFF.

This clonotype turned up a few times. Being one base from a much bigger clone, this may be a read error. This chain uses TRBV12-3 or TRBV12-4 with TRBJ1-2; D gene uncertain. The CDR3 length is 17 residues. Trimming pared 5 bases from V and 4 bases from J, leaving 23 bases between. In nucleotides, the CDR3 is TGTGCCAGCAGTATTATTAGCACAGCAGGAAAGACCTATGGCTACACCTTC. It is translated as CASSIISTAGKTYGYTF.

As to this clonotype: A much larger clonotype is one base distant, so this may be a read error. The V call is TRBV10-3, the J call TRBJ2-2; 12 bases are a match to TRBD2. The CDR3 spans 16 residues. Germline loops: CDR1 ENHRY, CDR2 SYGVKD. CDR3 residues: CAISDASGRAAGGLFF. The DNA for the CDR3 is TGTGCCATCAGTGATGCTAGCGGGAGGGCCGCCGGGGGGCTGTTTTTT.

At least ten counts were recorded for this clonotype. V and J are TRBV3-1 and TRBJ2-5; D gene uncertain. Germline CDR1 reads LGHDT; CDR2 reads YNNKEL (reference sequence). The CDR3 has 17 residues. With 5 bases removed from V and 5 bases from J, the gap between germline ends came to 24 bases. The CDR3 protein is CASSCFDPISFSETQYF. CDR3 nucleotide sequence: TGTGCCAGCAGCTGTTTCGATCCCATTTCTTTCTCTGAGACCCAGTACTTC.

This clonotype was counted many times. The chain is built from TRBV5-6 and TRBJ1-5, with D possibly being TRBD1 (6 bases). The CDR3 is made up of 17 amino acids. The V end was cut by 3 bases, the J end by 0 bases, with 16 bases between. From germline, CDR1 is SGHDT and CDR2 YYEEEE. The CDR3 DNA sequence: TGTGCCAGCAGCTATGCGGGGGGCGCGTATAGCAATCAGCCCCAGCATTTT. Residues: CASSYAGGAYSNQPQHF.

J is TRBJ2-5 and V is TRBV7-2, with D perhaps matching TRBD2 (7 bases). The CDR3 runs 16 residues. In germline, CDR1 is SGHTA, CDR2 FQGNSA. The germline V and J ends were trimmed by 2 bases and 5 bases, with 18 bases remaining between them. The CDR3 here is CASSLWPGAGVETQYF. The CDR3 nucleotides read TGTGCCAGCAGCTTATGGCCGGGGGCGGGAGTTGAGACCCAGTACTTC.

Concerning this clonotype itself: A junction end diverges from the germline sequence, so it may reflect a read error. This chain uses TRBV11-2 with TRBJ1-1, with a weak D call TRBD1 (6 bases). Germline loops: CDR1 SGHAT, CDR2 FQNNGV. This CDR3 is 13 amino acids long. CDR3 sequence (DNA): TGTGCCGGCAGCGGCCACAGGGTTTTTACGGCTTTCTTT. It codes for CAGSGHRVFTAFF.

In this sample, this clonotype turned up many times. The genes are TRBV20-1 and TRBJ1-2; no firm D call. The CDR3 consists of 14 residues. V gave up 2 bases and J gave up 0 bases, with 10 bases separating them. The germline gives CDR1 DFQATT, CDR2 SNEGSKA (reference sequence). The chain's CDR3 is CSARMDGANYGYTF. Written as DNA, the CDR3 is TGCAGTGCTAGAATGGACGGAGCTAACTATGGCTACACCTTC.

The rearrangement links TRBV14 to TRBJ2-3, with 8 bases identical to TRBD2. CDR1 and CDR2 from the germline V gene are SGHDN and FVKESK. J was trimmed by 4 bases and V by 0 bases; bases with no gene match: 9. The CDR3 contains 17 residues. The CDR3 DNA reads TGTGCCAGCAGCCAAGATCGCAGGACTAGCATCCCAGATACGCAGTATTTT. Protein: CASSQDRRTSIPDTQYF.

The genes are TRBV20-1 and TRBJ2-1; 9 positions match TRBD2. The germline CDR1 and CDR2 sequences are DFQATT and SNEGSKA (reference sequence). The ends lost 0 bases at V and 8 bases at J; junction bases unmatched: 11. The CDR3 is 16 amino acids. CDR3 DNA: TGCAGTGCTAGAGATCTCCCTAGCGGGATTTATTATGAGCAGTTCTTC. This codes for CSARDLPSGIYYEQFF.

The sample holds many counts of this clonotype. The V gene is TRBV10-3, the J gene TRBJ2-2; tentatively, D is TRBD1 (6 bases). The germline V gene has CDR1 ENHRY and CDR2 SYGVKD. CDR3 size: 14 residues. Deletions cut 7 bases from V and 3 bases from J, with 12 bases between. For the CDR3, the DNA is TGTGCCATCAAAGGGGGTTCGGACACCGGGGAGCTGTTTTTT. Its translation: CAIKGGSDTGELFF.

For this clonotype: This may be a read error, as it is one base from a much larger clone. The genes are TRBV5-1 and TRBJ1-2, with D unclear. The CDR3 totals 16 residues. Germline CDR1 is SGHRS and CDR2 is YFSETQ. V shed 1 base and J shed 3 bases, with 16 bases lying between them. The CDR3 region is CASSLCLSPGDYGYTF. For the CDR3, the DNA is TGCGCCAGCAGCTTGTGTCTTTCTCCAGGAGACTATGGCTACACCTTC.